The 8 T cell receptor beta chains in this list originate from one sample, sequenced in a study of shared T cell receptors in the human thymus. Sequenced by immunoSEQ multiplex PCR; TCRdb stores in-frame clones only, minus some. The sample has approximately 580,000 clones; 75% to 85% are singletons. These data were also filed under a second study, of human thymus T cells.

The sequencing sample was made of thymocytes. The source is a boy less than two years old with a congenital heart defect.

The chain employs TRBV7-6 and TRBJ2-7, with 14 bases that match TRBD2. The junction had 12 bases not matched to a gene; V was cut back by 5 bases and J by 6 bases. Germline V lookup: CDR1 SGHVS, CDR2 FNYEAQ. The length of the CDR3 is 17 residues. The chain's CDR3 is CASSPKTSGRGSREQYF. The CDR3 bases are TGTGCCAGCAGCCCTAAGACTAGCGGGAGGGGGTCCCGCGAGCAGTACTTC.

This clone was recorded a few times. V is TRBV6-1 and J is TRBJ2-2; TRBD1 is a possible D gene (5 bases). Trimming took 5 bases from V and 6 from J, leaving 16 bases between them. The CDR3 loop spans 15 amino acids. Germline V gene lookup returns CDR1 MNHNS and CDR2 SASEGT. The DNA for the CDR3 is TGTGCCAGCAGTCCTCTTTTTTACAGGTCCGGGGAGCTGTTTTTT. This sequence encodes CASSPLFYRSGELFF.

The chain links TRBV4-3 to TRBJ1-2, with D possibly TRBD1 on 5 matching bases. CDR1 and CDR2 from the germline V gene are LGHNA and YSLEER. This CDR3 spans 14 amino acids. Trimming shortened V by 4 bases and J by 3 bases, and 12 bases separated the two germline ends. CDR3 nucleotides: TGCGCCAGCAGCCCCGCTCGGGGGGACTATGGCTACACCTTC. Its translation: CASSPARGDYGYTF.

The genes are TRBV19 and TRBJ1-5; tentative D call: TRBD1 (5 bases). The CDR3 has 15 residues. With 5 bases removed from V and 7 bases from J, the gap between germline ends came to 18 bases. Per germline, CDR1 LNHDA and CDR2 SQIVND (reference sequence). CDR3 residues: CASSYAGGMGQPQHF. CDR3 sequence (DNA): TGTGCCAGTAGTTACGCGGGGGGGATGGGGCAGCCCCAGCATTTT.

This chain connects TRBV2 to TRBJ2-7, with 7 bases lining up with TRBD2. The CDR3 runs to 14 residues. Germline values: CDR1 SNHLY, CDR2 FYNNEI. V lost 3 bases and J lost 3; bases outside the gene matches: 5. CDR3 bases: TGTGCCAGCAGTGAGGCGGGAGAATACTACGAGCAGTACTTC. Encoded protein: CASSEAGEYYEQYF.

J is TRBJ2-1 and V is TRBV2; 8 bases match TRBD2. Germline loops: CDR1 SNHLY, CDR2 FYNNEI. Losses at the gene ends were 7 bases for V and 0 bases for J; bases not matched to a gene: 8. This CDR3 is 16 amino acids long. In DNA form, the CDR3 reads TGTGCCAGCACTCAGATTGCGGGGGGCTCCTACAATGAGCAGTTCTTC. Protein sequence: CASTQIAGGSYNEQFF. Using reference TRBV2 and TRBJ2-1 for the parts outside the CDR3, the full variable domain is EPEVTQTPSHQVTQMGQEVILRCVPISNHLYFYWYRQILGQKVEFLVSFYNNEISEKSEIFDDQFSVERPDGSNFTLKIRSTKLEDSAMYFCASTQIAGGSYNEQFFGPGTRLTVL.

The V gene is TRBV5-1, the J gene TRBJ2-7, with 11 bases that match TRBD1. Trimming removed 5 bases from V and 4 bases from J; junction bases left unmatched: 26. CDR1 and CDR2 from the germline V gene are SGHRS and YFSETQ. This CDR3 is 21 amino acids long. CDR3 in amino acids: CASRRTGGERDLARPIYEQYF. The CDR3 DNA sequence: TGCGCCAGCAGACGGACAGGGGGCGAAAGGGACTTAGCTAGACCAATTTACGAGCAGTACTTC.

The chain combines TRBV28 with TRBJ1-2; D is possibly TRBD1 (5 bases). Germline loops: CDR1 MDHEN, CDR2 SYDVKM. V lost 3 bases, J lost 3 bases, and 17 bases lay in between. The CDR3 consists of 16 residues. CDR3 sequence: CASSFPDSSLDYGYTF. The CDR3 nucleotides read TGTGCCAGCAGTTTCCCTGACAGCTCCCTGGACTATGGCTACACCTTC.